One sample yielded the 7 T cell receptor beta chains listed below, sequenced in a study of T-cell reconstitution after alpha-beta-depleted transplantation in children. Preparation of the TCRbeta library involved a method that used unique molecular identifiers. TCRdb reprocessed the PCR reads with MiXCR, giving one entry per CDR3 protein. The sample shows approximately 250,000 distinct CDR3 sequences, about 8.8% of them seen only once. This material consisted of PBMCs from the stem cell graft donor, taken from the stem cell graft. Receptors were obtained from a human donor who donated a stem cell graft to a child with SCID.

The sample holds many counts of this clonotype. The gene calls are TRBV5-1 and TRBJ2-2; D possibly uses TRBD1 or TRBD2 (5 bases each). Germline CDR1 and CDR2: SGHRS and YFSETQ. V dropped 3 bases and J dropped 8 bases, with 14 bases sitting between them. CDR3 size: 14 residues. CDR3 in amino acids: CASSSSPGPGELFF. The DNA of the CDR3 is TGCGCCAGCAGCTCCTCCCCGGGGCCGGGGGAGCTGTTTTTT.

V usage is TRBV28 and J usage is TRBJ1-3; D call uncertain. This CDR3 has 15 residues. CDR1 MDHEN and CDR2 SYDVKM come from the germline V gene. Trimming stripped 3 bases from V and 4 bases from J, with 13 bases between. CDR3 residues: CASSLGSAGGNTIYF. CDR3 DNA sequence: TGTGCCAGCAGTTTGGGGTCGGCGGGGGGAAACACCATATATTTT.

This clonotype was picked up many times. The chain combines TRBV10-3 with TRBJ1-4; D ambiguous. The V end was cut by 6 bases, the J end by 7 bases, with 18 bases between. The CDR3 is 15 amino acids. CDR1 is ENHRY, CDR2 SYGVKD, per germline. The CDR3 DNA reads as TGTGCCATCAGCCGTGAGGCTGTTGGGGTTGAAAAACTGTTTTTT. Residues: CAISREAVGVEKLFF.

V gene TRBV11-2 combines with J gene TRBJ2-1; 12 nucleotides match TRBD2. Germline V gene lookup returns CDR1 SGHAT and CDR2 FQNNGV. This CDR3 comprises 17 residues. Unmatched junction bases numbered 7, after V lost 5 bases and J lost 2 bases. This chain's CDR3 is CASSPPTSGGTYNEQFF. The CDR3 nucleotides are TGTGCCAGCAGCCCGCCGACTAGCGGGGGAACCTACAATGAGCAGTTCTTC.

This clonotype has at least ten counts. V gene TRBV5-6 combines with J gene TRBJ2-7; 7 nucleotides align to TRBD1. V dropped 5 bases and J dropped 0; count of bases not matched to a gene: 5. CDR1 SGHDT and CDR2 YYEEEE come from the germline V gene. The length of the CDR3 is 14 residues. The CDR3 loop reads CASRMTGSSYEQYF. The CDR3 DNA follows: TGTGCCAGCAGGATGACAGGGAGCTCCTACGAGCAGTACTTC.

This clonotype was recorded at least ten times. The CDR3 bases are TGTGCCAGCAGCCAGTTAGATCTCGACTATGGCTACACCTTC. Residues: CASSQLDLDYGYTF. V gene TRBV5-6 combines with J gene TRBJ1-2; D not resolved. CDR1 SGHDT and CDR2 YYEEEE come from the germline V gene. This CDR3 region has 14 residues. V was clipped by 4 bases and J by 3 bases, with 13 bases between them. Combining the CDR3 with reference TRBV5-6 and TRBJ1-2 gives the whole variable domain DAGVTQSPTHLIKTRGQQVTLRCSPKSGHDTVSWYQQALGQGPQFIFQYYEEEERQRGNFPDRFSGHQFPNYSSELNVNALLLGDSALYLCASSQLDLDYGYTFGSGTRLTVV.

This rearrangement joins TRBV12-3 or TRBV12-4 to TRBJ1-1, with D uncertain. V lost 2 bases and J 0 bases, leaving 7 bases between the germline ends. This CDR3 has 14 amino acids. The CDR3 here is CASSLLSLNTEAFF. DNA for the CDR3: TGTGCCAGCAGTTTATTGTCCTTGAACACTGAAGCTTTCTTT.